This T cell receptor beta chain was documented in a study of blood T cell repertoires in COVID-19. Germline loops: CDR1 SGHDN, CDR2 FVKESK. V shed 4 bases and J 5 bases; nucleotides not matched to a gene: 3. The CDR3 runs to 13 residues. This table comes from immunoSEQ multiplex PCR, and its TCRdb copy is limited to in-frame clones, with some not included. The sample includes some 80,000 clones, about nine tenths seen only once; the top ten take approximately 2.9%. The TCR originated in a woman aged 45 to 65 with active or convalescent COVID-19. The specimen sequenced was peripheral blood. V usage is TRBV14 and J usage is TRBJ1-1; TRBD1 agrees at 8 bases. CDR3 coding DNA: TGTGCCAGCAGCCTTACAGGGGGTACTGAAGCTTTCTTT. Translation: CASSLTGGTEAFF. The full variable domain, rest sourced from reference TRBV14 and TRBJ1-1, is EAGVTQFPSHSVIEKGQTVTLRCDPISGHDNLYWYRRVMGKEIKFLLHFVKESKQDESGMPNNRFLAERTGGTYSTLKVQPAELEDSGVYFCASSLTGGTEAFFGQGTRLTVV.